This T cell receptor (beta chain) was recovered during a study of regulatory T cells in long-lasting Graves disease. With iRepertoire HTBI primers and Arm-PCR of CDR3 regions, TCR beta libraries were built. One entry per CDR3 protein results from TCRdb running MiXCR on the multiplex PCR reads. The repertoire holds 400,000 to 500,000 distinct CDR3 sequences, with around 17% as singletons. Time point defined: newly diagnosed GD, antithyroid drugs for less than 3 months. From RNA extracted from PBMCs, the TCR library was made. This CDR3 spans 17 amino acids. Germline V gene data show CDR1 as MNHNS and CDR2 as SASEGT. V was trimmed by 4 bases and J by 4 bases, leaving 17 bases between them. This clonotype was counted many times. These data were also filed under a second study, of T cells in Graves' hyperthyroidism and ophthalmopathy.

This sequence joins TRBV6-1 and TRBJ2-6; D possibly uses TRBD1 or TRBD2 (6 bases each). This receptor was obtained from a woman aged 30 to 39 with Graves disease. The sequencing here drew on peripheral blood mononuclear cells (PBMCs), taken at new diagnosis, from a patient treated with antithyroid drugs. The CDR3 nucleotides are TGTGCCAGCAGTGGGGGATCCAGGGGAGGCGGGGCCAACGTCCTGACTTTC. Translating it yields CASSGGSRGGGANVLTF.